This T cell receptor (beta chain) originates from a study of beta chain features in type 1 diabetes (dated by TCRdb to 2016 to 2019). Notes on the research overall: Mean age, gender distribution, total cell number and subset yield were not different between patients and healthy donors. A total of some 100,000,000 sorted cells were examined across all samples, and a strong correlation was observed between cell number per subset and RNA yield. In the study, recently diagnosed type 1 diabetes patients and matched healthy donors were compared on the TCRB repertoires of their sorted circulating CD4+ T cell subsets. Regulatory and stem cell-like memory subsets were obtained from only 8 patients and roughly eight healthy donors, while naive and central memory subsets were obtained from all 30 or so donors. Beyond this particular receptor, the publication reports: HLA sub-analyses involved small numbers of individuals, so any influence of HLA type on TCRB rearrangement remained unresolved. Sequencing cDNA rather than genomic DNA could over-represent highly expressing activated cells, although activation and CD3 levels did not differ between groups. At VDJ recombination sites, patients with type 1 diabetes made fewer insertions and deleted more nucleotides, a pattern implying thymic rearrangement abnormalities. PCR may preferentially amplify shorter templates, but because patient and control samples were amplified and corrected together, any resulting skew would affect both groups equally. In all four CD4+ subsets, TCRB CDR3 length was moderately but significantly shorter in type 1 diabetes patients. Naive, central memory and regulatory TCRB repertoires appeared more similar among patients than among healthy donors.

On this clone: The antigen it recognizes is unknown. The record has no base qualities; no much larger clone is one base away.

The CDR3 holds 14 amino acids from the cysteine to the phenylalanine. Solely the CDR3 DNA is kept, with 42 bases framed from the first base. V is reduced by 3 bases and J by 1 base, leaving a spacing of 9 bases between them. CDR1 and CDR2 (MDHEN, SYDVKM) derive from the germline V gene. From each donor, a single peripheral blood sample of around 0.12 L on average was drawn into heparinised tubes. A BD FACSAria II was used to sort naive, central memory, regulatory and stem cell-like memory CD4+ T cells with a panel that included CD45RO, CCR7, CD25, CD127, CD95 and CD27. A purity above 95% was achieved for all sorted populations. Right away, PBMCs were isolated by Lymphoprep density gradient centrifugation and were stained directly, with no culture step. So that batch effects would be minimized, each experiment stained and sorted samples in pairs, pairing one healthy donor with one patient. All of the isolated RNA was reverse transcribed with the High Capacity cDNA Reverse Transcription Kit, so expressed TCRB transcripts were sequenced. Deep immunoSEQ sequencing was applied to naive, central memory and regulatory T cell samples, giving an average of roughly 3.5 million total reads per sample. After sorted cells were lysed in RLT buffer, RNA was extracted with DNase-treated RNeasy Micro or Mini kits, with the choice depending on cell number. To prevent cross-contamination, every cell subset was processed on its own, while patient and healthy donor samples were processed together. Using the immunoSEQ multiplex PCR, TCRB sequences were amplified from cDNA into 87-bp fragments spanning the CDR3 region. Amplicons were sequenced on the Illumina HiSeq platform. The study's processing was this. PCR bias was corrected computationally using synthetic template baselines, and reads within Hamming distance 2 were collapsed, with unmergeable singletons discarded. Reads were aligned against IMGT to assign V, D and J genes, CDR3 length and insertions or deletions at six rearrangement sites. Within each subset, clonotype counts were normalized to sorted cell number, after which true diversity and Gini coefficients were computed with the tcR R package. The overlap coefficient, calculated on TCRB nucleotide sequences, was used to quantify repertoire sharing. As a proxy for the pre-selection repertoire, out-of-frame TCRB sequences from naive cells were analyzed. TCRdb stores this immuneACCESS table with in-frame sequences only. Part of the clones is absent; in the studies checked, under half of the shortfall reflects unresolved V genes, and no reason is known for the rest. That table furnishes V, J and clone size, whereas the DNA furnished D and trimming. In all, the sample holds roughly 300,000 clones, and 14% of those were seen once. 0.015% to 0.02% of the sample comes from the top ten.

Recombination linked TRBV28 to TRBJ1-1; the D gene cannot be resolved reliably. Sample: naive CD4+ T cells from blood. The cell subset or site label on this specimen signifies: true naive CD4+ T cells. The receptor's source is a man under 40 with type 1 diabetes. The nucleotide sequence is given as TGTGCCAGCAGTTTCCGCACAGAGAACACTGAAGCTTTCTTT. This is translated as CASSFRTENTEAFF.